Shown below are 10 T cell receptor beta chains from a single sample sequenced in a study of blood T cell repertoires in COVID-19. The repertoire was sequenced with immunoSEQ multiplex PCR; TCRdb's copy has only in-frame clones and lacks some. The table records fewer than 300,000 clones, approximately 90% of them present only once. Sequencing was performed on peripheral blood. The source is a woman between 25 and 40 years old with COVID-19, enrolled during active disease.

The DNA for the CDR3 is TGCGCCAGCAGTGACACAGGGGATGCACTGGAGCAGTACTTC. Protein sequence: CASSDTGDALEQYF. The chain employs TRBV10-1 and TRBJ2-7; the match to TRBD1 covers 7 bases. The V gene end was trimmed by 3 bases and the J gene end by 7 bases; junction bases not matched to a gene: 9. Germline V gives CDR1 WNHNN, CDR2 SYGVQD (reference sequence). This CDR3 is 14 amino acids long.

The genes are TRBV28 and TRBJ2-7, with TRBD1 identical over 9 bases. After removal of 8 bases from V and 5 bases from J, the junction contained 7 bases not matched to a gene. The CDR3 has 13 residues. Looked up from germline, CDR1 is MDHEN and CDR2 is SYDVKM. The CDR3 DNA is TGTGCCAGCGGCGGGACAGGGAATCACGAGCAGTACTTC. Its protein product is CASGGTGNHEQYF.

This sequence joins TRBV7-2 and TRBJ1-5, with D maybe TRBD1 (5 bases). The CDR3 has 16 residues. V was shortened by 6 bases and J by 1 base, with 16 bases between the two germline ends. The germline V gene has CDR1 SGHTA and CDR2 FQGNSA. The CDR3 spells CASSFTGGGSNQPQHF. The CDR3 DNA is TGTGCCAGCAGTTTCACGGGGGGAGGAAGCAATCAGCCCCAGCATTTT.

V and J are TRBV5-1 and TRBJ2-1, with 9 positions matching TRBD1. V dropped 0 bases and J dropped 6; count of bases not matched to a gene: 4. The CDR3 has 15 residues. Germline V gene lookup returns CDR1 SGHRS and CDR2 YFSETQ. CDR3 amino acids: CASSLAGQGLNEQFF. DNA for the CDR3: TGCGCCAGCAGCTTGGCGGGACAGGGCCTCAATGAGCAGTTCTTC.

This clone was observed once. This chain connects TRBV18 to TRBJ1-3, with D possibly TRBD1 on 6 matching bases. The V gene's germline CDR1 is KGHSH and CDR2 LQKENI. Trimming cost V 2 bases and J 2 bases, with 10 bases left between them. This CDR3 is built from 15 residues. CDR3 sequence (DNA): TGTGCCAGCTCACCAAACAGGGATACTGGAAACACCATATATTTT. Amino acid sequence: CASSPNRDTGNTIYF.

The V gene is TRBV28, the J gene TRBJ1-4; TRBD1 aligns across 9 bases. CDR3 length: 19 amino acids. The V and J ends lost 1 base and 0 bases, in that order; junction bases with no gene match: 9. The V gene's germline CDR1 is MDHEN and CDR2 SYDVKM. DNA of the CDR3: TGTGCCAGCAGTTTATCCGGGACAGGGCGCAGTTCAACTAATGAAAAACTGTTTTTT. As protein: CASSLSGTGRSSTNEKLFF.

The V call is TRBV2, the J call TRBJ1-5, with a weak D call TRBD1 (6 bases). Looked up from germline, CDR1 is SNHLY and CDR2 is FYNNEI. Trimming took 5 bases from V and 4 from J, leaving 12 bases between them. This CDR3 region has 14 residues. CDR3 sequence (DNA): TGTGCCAGCAGTAGCAAGGACAGAAATCAGCCCCAGCATTTT. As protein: CASSSKDRNQPQHF.

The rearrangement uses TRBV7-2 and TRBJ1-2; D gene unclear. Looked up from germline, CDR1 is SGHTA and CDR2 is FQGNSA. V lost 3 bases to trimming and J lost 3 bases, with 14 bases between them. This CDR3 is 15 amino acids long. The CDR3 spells CASSFTPGLDYGYTF. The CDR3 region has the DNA TGTGCCAGCAGCTTCACCCCGGGGTTGGACTATGGCTACACCTTC.

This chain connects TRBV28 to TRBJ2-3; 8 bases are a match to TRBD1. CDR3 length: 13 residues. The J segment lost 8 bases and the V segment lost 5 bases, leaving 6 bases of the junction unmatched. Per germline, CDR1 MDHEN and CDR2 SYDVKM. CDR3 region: CASSPSGGGTQYF. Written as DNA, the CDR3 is TGTGCCAGCAGTCCGTCAGGGGGCGGTACGCAGTATTTT.

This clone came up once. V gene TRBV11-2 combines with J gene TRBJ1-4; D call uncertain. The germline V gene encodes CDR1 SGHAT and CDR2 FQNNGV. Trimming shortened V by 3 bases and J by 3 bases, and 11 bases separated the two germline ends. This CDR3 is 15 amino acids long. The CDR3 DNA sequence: TGTGCCAGCAGCTTGGCTCGATCCGCTAATGAAAAACTGTTTTTT. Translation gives CASSLARSANEKLFF.